One T cell receptor (beta chain) is described in this entry. Its antigen is currently unknown. This record belongs to a study of CXCR3-negative and CXCR3-positive naive CD8 T cells. Preparation of TRB cDNA libraries relied on 5' RACE carrying UMI labels. TCRdb reanalyzed the 5' RACE reads, giving one entry per CDR3 protein sequence and no DNA. The sample table includes roughly 130,000 distinct CDR3 sequences. Investigators sorted each CD8+ T cell subset in triplicate, taking 300,000 to 350,000 cells each time. Naive CD8+ T cells carried a CD45RO-CCR7+CD27+CD95- phenotype. General study points: Partial loss of CXCR3 expression followed cryopreservation; most assays used fresh PBMCs. For CXCR3-positive naive cells, TRB CDR3s were more hydrophobic than those of CXCR3-negative naive cells. Because surface CD5 did not distinguish the naive subsets, TCR strength was inferred from TRB CDR3 properties.

Looked up from germline, CDR1 is SQVTM and CDR2 is ANQGSEA. The CDR3 sequence is 13 residues long. The specimen sequenced was naive CXCR3+ CD8+ T cells from blood. Specified subset: CD45RO-CCR7+CD27+CD95- naive CD8+ T cells expressing CXCR3 (TNR3+). This receptor was identified in a human donor in good health. Some clones in this sample may be carry-over from other donors' samples. This chain links TRBV29-1 with TRBJ1-1; TCRdb reports TRBD1, a call that lacks DNA to check it against. The CDR3 spells CSVEQGFNTEAFF.